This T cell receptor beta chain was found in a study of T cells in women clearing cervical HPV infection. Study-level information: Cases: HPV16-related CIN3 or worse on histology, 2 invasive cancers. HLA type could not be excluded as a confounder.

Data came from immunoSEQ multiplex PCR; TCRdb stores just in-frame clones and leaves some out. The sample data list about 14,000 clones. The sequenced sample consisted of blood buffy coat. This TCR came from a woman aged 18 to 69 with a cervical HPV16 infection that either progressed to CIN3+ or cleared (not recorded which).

The DNA read from the CDR3 is TGTGCCAGTAAGGGAACAGGCCCCACAGATACC. The encoded protein is CASKGTGPTDT. The whole CDR3 sequence is CASKGTGPTDTYTF. The chain is built from TRBV19 and TRBJ1-2; D perhaps matches TRBD1 (5 bases). The missing CDR3 end, 3 residues past where the read stops, is filled in from the germline J gene. The CDR3 consists of 14 residues. The germline gives CDR1 LNHDA, CDR2 SQIVND (reference sequence).